Below, 20 T cell receptor beta chains from the same sample are listed, as sequenced in a study of PD-1 blockade in classical Hodgkin lymphoma. The method was immunoSEQ multiplex PCR; TCRdb's version includes in-frame clones alone and lacks a portion of them. The sample lists approximately 30,000 clones, just over 90% occurring once. Regarding time point: newly diagnosed, previously untreated cHL patient sample. Material for sequencing was peripheral blood mononuclear cells (PBMCs). These receptors were obtained from a human donor with classical Hodgkin lymphoma.

The chain has TRBV5-1 and TRBJ2-1; TRBD2 aligns across 10 bases. V shed 4 bases and J 9 bases; nucleotides not matched to a gene: 10. Germline V gene sequence: CDR1 SGHRS, CDR2 YFSETQ. This CDR3 is 15 amino acids long. CDR3 DNA: TGCGCCAGCAGCCGGTCGCTAGCGGGAGTCGGTGAGCAGTTCTTC. The encoded protein is CASSRSLAGVGEQFF.

The genes are TRBV7-9 and TRBJ2-5; 7 nucleotides agree with TRBD2. Germline CDR1 and CDR2: SEHNR and FQNEAQ (reference sequence). The length of the CDR3 is 13 residues. V dropped 4 bases and J dropped 3; count of bases not matched to a gene: 2. This CDR3 reads CASSSSGKETQYF. In DNA, the CDR3 is TGTGCCAGCAGCTCCAGCGGGAAAGAGACCCAGTACTTC.

The chain combines TRBV19 with TRBJ2-7; TRBD2 agrees at 12 bases. CDR3 length equals 16 residues. From germline, CDR1 is LNHDA and CDR2 SQIVND (reference sequence). V lost 6 bases to trimming and J lost 0 bases; unmatched junction nucleotides: 6. Here the CDR3 reads CASSPGLAGFSYEQYF. The CDR3 region has the DNA TGTGCCAGTAGCCCCGGACTAGCGGGATTCTCCTACGAGCAGTACTTC.

V is TRBV18 and J is TRBJ2-1; 11 bases are shared with TRBD2. V lost 2 bases, J lost 4 bases, and 1 base stayed unmatched. The CDR3 runs to 15 residues. CDR1 and CDR2 from the germline V gene are KGHSH and LQKENI. This chain's CDR3 is CASSPGTSGYNEQFF. The DNA for the CDR3 is TGTGCCAGCTCACCAGGGACTAGCGGATACAATGAGCAGTTCTTC.

V gene TRBV28 combines with J gene TRBJ2-1; 7 bases fit TRBD1. The germline V gene encodes CDR1 MDHEN and CDR2 SYDVKM. The CDR3 has 14 residues. Germline trimming cut 5 bases from V and 4 bases from J; bases unmatched to any gene: 5. The CDR3 DNA reads as TGTGCCAGCAGTCCCGGGACAGAGTACAATGAGCAGTTCTTC. Its translation: CASSPGTEYNEQFF. The full variable domain, completed using reference TRBV28 and TRBJ2-1, is DVKVTQSSRYLVKRTGEKVFLECVQDMDHENMFWYRQDPGLGLRLIYFSYDVKMKEKGDIPEGYSVSREKKERFSLILESASTNQTSMYLCASSPGTEYNEQFFGPGTRLTVL.

This clone was recorded only once. This chain links TRBV5-1 with TRBJ2-2; 9 bases are a match to TRBD1. J lost 5 bases, V lost 1 base, and 6 bases had no gene match. The germline V gene has CDR1 SGHRS and CDR2 YFSETQ. This CDR3 has 16 residues. The CDR3 sequence: CASSLLQGARTGELFF. CDR3 bases: TGCGCCAGCAGCTTGTTACAGGGGGCGCGGACCGGGGAGCTGTTTTTT.

The chain uses TRBV7-9 and TRBJ2-5; D call uncertain. Per the germline V gene, CDR1 is SEHNR and CDR2 is FQNEAQ (reference sequence). CDR3 length: 15 amino acids. V lost 1 base and J 5 bases, leaving 14 bases between the germline ends. The CDR3, as DNA: TGTGCCAGCAGCTTAGGGACCCATTCCGTCGAGACCCAGTACTTC. Translated, it gives CASSLGTHSVETQYF. The full variable domain, its missing parts supplied by reference TRBV7-9 and TRBJ2-5, is DTGVSQNPRHKITKRGQNVTFRCDPISEHNRLYWYRQTLGQGPEFLTYFQNEAQLEKSRLLSDRFSAERPKGSFSTLEIQRTEQGDSAMYLCASSLGTHSVETQYFGPGTRLLVL.

The chain combines TRBV18 with TRBJ2-5; D unclear. The V gene lost 4 bases and the J gene lost 2 bases, with 8 bases spanning the gap. The length of the CDR3 is 13 residues. Germline V lookup: CDR1 KGHSH, CDR2 LQKENI. Written as DNA, the CDR3 is TGTGCCAGCTCACTGGGTCGACAAGAGACCCAGTACTTC. As protein: CASSLGRQETQYF.

The chain carries TRBV7-3 and TRBJ2-2; TRBD2 is a possible D gene (6 bases). The CDR3 runs 14 residues. CDR1 and CDR2 from the germline V gene are SGHTA and FQGTGA. Between the trimmed V and J ends, which lost 2 bases and 7 bases, there was a span of 11 bases. In DNA, the CDR3 is TGTGCCAGCAGCTTATCACTAGCTGGCGGGGAGCTGTTTTTT. Its translation: CASSLSLAGGELFF.

The chain recombines TRBV10-3 with TRBJ1-4, with D possibly being TRBD1 (5 bases). Trimming pared 6 bases from V and 7 bases from J, leaving 15 bases between. CDR3 size: 14 residues. Germline V CDR1 and CDR2: ENHRY, SYGVKD. The CDR3 reads CAISPNGGSEKLFF. Here the CDR3 DNA reads TGTGCCATCAGCCCTAATGGGGGAAGTGAAAAACTGTTTTTT.

V and J are TRBV5-1 and TRBJ2-7; D is perhaps TRBD1 or TRBD2 (5 bases each). V was pared by 4 bases and J by 0 bases, with 14 bases between. Germline V gives CDR1 SGHRS, CDR2 YFSETQ. This CDR3 region has 15 residues. CDR3 in amino acids: CASSTNPGPSYEQYF. The CDR3 DNA reads as TGCGCCAGCAGCACTAATCCGGGACCCTCCTACGAGCAGTACTTC.

The J gene is TRBJ1-5, the V gene TRBV28; 8 nucleotides line up with TRBD1. This CDR3 has 16 residues. Trimming at V came to 6 bases and at J to 2 bases, leaving 9 bases not matched to a gene. The V gene's germline CDR1 is MDHEN and CDR2 SYDVKM. CDR3 in amino acids: CASSRNRGEGNQPQHF. The CDR3 DNA is TGTGCCAGCAGCCGTAACAGGGGGGAGGGCAATCAGCCCCAGCATTTT.

This rearrangement joins TRBV29-1 to TRBJ2-5, with 10 bases matching TRBD1. CDR1 is SQVTM, CDR2 ANQGSEA, per germline. Unmatched junction bases numbered 7, after V lost 4 bases and J lost 5 bases. The CDR3 extends over 14 amino acids. CDR3 region: CSVARQGARETQYF. CDR3 DNA sequence: TGCAGCGTTGCCAGACAGGGGGCGCGGGAGACCCAGTACTTC.

This rearrangement joins TRBV11-2 to TRBJ1-4; TRBD1 matches at 7 bases. The CDR3 runs to 15 residues. Trimming removed 5 bases from V and 4 bases from J; junction bases left unmatched: 7. Germline V gene lookup returns CDR1 SGHAT and CDR2 FQNNGV. This CDR3 is CASSRGGVGNEKLFF. The CDR3 DNA sequence: TGTGCCAGCAGCCGAGGGGGCGTGGGTAATGAAAAACTGTTTTTT.

Note on this clone: Other DNA sequences of this sample code for an identical CDR3. This chain joins TRBV5-1 and TRBJ1-1; D may be TRBD1 (5 bases). The V end lost 3 bases, the J end lost 1 base, and 16 bases lay between the germline ends. The germline V gene encodes CDR1 SGHRS and CDR2 YFSETQ. The CDR3 spans 16 residues. The CDR3 DNA follows: TGCGCCAGCAGCTGGGCCGCCAGGGAATGGAACACTGAAGCTTTCTTT. Residues: CASSWAAREWNTEAFF. The variable domain in full, completed from reference TRBV5-1 and TRBJ1-1, reads KAGVTQTPRYLIKTRGQQVTLSCSPISGHRSVSWYQQTPGQGLQFLFEYFSETQRNKGNFPGRFSGRQFSNSRSEMNVSTLELGDSALYLCASSWAAREWNTEAFFGQGTRLTVV.

The chain combines TRBV7-8 with TRBJ2-2, with a tentative D call TRBD2 (5 bases). Per the germline V gene, CDR1 is SGHVS and CDR2 is FQNEAQ. The CDR3 is made up of 16 amino acids. Trimming cost V 5 bases and J 4 bases, with 17 bases left between them. This chain's CDR3 is CASSPDAVGITGELFF. As DNA, the CDR3 is TGTGCCAGCAGCCCGGATGCGGTCGGGATCACCGGGGAGCTGTTTTTT.

This chain joins TRBV15 and TRBJ1-1; 8 bases are shared with TRBD1. The ends lost 5 bases at V and 4 bases at J; junction bases unmatched: 9. The CDR3 spans 15 residues. Per germline, CDR1 LNHNV and CDR2 YYDKDF (reference sequence). The CDR3 reads CATSPDRGWGTEAFF. For the CDR3, the DNA is TGTGCCACCAGCCCAGACAGGGGTTGGGGCACTGAAGCTTTCTTT.

The V gene is TRBV28, the J gene TRBJ2-5; maybe TRBD1 (5 bases). CDR1 is MDHEN and CDR2 is SYDVKM in the germline V gene. The CDR3 loop spans 14 amino acids. Trimming removed 6 bases at V and 5 bases at J, with 16 bases between. Written as DNA, the CDR3 is TGTGCCAGCAGCCCCATCAGGGTGGAGGAGACCCAGTACTTC. It translates to CASSPIRVEETQYF.

About this clone itself: This sample also contains other DNA sequences that code for the same CDR3. V gene TRBV29-1 combines with J gene TRBJ2-7; 9 bases line up with TRBD1. The germline CDR1 and CDR2 sequences are SQVTM and ANQGSEA. This CDR3 is 13 amino acids long. V gave up 7 bases and J gave up 0 bases; unmatched junction bases: 4. The CDR3 coding sequence is TGCAGCGCCACGACAGGGGGCTCCTACGAGCAGTACTTC. Its protein product is CSATTGGSYEQYF.

The rearrangement links TRBV5-1 to TRBJ2-1; tentative D call: TRBD2 (6 bases). Germline CDR1 is SGHRS and CDR2 is YFSETQ. Trimming removed 4 bases at V and 2 bases at J, with 10 bases between. The CDR3 covers 14 residues. CDR3 sequence (DNA): TGCGCCAGCAGCACTGGGACTGCCTACAATGAGCAGTTCTTC. This gives the protein CASSTGTAYNEQFF.